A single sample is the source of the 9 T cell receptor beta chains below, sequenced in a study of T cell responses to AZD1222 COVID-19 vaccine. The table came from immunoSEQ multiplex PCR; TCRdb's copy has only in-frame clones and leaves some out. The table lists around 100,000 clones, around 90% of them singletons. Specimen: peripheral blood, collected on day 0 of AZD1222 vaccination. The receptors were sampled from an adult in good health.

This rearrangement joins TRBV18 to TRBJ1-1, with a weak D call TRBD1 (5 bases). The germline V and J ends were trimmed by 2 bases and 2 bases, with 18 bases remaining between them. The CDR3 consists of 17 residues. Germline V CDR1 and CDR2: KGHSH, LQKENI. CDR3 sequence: CASSPVFETEINTEAFF. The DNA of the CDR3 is TGTGCCAGCTCACCAGTCTTTGAGACAGAAATAAACACTGAAGCTTTCTTT.

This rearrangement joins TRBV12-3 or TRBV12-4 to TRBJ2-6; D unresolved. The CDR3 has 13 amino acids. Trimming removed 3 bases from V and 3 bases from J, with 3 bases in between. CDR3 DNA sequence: TGTGCCAGCAGTTTGATTGGGGCCAACGTCCTGACTTTC. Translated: CASSLIGANVLTF.

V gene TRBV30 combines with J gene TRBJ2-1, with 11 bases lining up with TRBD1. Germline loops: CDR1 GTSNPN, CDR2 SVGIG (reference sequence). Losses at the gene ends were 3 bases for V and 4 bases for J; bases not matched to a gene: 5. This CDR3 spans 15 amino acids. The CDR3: CAWRGGQGEYNEQFF. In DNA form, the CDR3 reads TGTGCCTGGAGGGGGGGACAGGGGGAATACAATGAGCAGTTCTTC.

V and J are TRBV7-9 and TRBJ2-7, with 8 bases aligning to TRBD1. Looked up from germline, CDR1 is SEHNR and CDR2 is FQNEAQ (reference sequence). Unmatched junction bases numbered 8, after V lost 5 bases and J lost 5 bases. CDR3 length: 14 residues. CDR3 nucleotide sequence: TGTGCCAGCAGCGTGGACAGGGTGAACGACGAGCAGTACTTC. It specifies CASSVDRVNDEQYF. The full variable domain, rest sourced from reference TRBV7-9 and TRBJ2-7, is DTGVSQNPRHKITKRGQNVTFRCDPISEHNRLYWYRQTLGQGPEFLTYFQNEAQLEKSRLLSDRFSAERPKGSFSTLEIQRTEQGDSAMYLCASSVDRVNDEQYFGPGTRLTVT.

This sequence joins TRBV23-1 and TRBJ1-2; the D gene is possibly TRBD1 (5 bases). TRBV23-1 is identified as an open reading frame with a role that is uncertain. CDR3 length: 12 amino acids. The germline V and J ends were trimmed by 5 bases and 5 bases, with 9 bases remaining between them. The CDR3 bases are TGCGCCAGCAGTTGGGGCCTATATGGCTACACCTTC. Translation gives CASSWGLYGYTF.

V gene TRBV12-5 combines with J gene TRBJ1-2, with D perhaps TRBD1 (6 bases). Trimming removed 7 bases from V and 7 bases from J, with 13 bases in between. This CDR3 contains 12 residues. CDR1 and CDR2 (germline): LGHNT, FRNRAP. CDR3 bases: TGTGCTAGTGCCCCAGGGGTTGCTGGCTACACCTTC. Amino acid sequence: CASAPGVAGYTF.

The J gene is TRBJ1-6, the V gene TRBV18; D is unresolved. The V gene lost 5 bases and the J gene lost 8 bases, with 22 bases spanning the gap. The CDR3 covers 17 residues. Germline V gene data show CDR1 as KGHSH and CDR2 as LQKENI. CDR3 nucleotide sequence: TGTGCCAGCTCAGCTCAAATCCCCACTAATGGGGATTCACCCCTCCACTTT. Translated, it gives CASSAQIPTNGDSPLHF. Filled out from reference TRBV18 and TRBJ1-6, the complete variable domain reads NAGVMQNPRHLVRRRGQEARLRCSPMKGHSHVYWYRQLPEEGLKFMVYLQKENIIDESGMPKERFSAEFPKEGPSILRIQQVVRGDSAAYFCASSAQIPTNGDSPLHFGNGTRLTVT.

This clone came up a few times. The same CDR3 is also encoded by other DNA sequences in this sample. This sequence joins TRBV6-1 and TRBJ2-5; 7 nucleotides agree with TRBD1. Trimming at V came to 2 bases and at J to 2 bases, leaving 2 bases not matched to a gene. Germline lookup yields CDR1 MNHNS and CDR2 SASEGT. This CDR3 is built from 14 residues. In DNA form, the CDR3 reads TGTGCCAGCAGTGAATGGGACAGACAAGAGACCCAGTACTTC. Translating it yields CASSEWDRQETQYF.

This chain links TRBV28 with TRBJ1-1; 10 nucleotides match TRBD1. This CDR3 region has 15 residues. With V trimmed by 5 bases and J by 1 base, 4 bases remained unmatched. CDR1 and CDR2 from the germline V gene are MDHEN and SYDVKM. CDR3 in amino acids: CASSGTGEGNTEAFF. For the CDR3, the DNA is TGTGCCAGCAGTGGGACAGGGGAGGGGAACACTGAAGCTTTCTTT.